Sequencing of this TCR beta chain was carried out in a study of T cell responses to AZD1222 COVID-19 vaccine. General study findings and limits: In a largely white British group with more females than males, clonal diversity was possibly underestimated.

Only in-frame clones appear in the TCRdb table, and some are missing; sequencing was by immunoSEQ multiplex PCR. This sample has 150,000 or so clones, with 70% to 90% found just once. Germline V lookup: CDR1 SEHNR, CDR2 FQNEAQ (reference sequence). V lost 2 bases and J lost 0, with 5 bases in between. CDR3 length: 14 residues. Only one count was recorded for this clone. Its antigen is unknown. The chain is built from TRBV7-9 and TRBJ1-3; no firm D call. Here the sequenced sample was peripheral blood, taken after recovery from COVID-19. The receptor's source is an adult who had recovered from COVID-19. Here the CDR3 reads CASSLLSSGNTIYF. DNA of the CDR3: TGTGCCAGCAGCTTATTGAGCTCTGGAAACACCATATATTTT.